This T cell receptor (beta chain) was obtained from a study of CD8 T cells in ankylosing spondylitis. Of note for this clonotype: Antigen specificity is unknown.

TCRdb recomputed calls from the 5' RACE reads with MiXCR, one row per CDR3 protein. This sample has approximately 540,000 distinct CDR3 sequences, with about 12% found just once. Study-level findings and limits: Ankylosing spondylitis blood appeared to be characterized by a TCR beta motif of roughly eight highly homologous variants.

Germline V gives CDR1 SGHTA, CDR2 FQGNSA. V was pared by 2 bases and J by 2 bases, with 11 bases between. The CDR3 runs 15 residues. This TCR was recovered from a male donor with ankylosing spondylitis. The chain recombines TRBV7-2 with TRBJ2-3, with D possibly matching TRBD1 (6 bases). The specimen was blood, either unsorted or a sorted T cell fraction (not recorded which). CDR3 sequence reads: CASSLTTGFTDTQYF. For the CDR3, the DNA is TGTGCCAGCAGCTTAACGACAGGATTCACAGATACGCAGTATTTT.